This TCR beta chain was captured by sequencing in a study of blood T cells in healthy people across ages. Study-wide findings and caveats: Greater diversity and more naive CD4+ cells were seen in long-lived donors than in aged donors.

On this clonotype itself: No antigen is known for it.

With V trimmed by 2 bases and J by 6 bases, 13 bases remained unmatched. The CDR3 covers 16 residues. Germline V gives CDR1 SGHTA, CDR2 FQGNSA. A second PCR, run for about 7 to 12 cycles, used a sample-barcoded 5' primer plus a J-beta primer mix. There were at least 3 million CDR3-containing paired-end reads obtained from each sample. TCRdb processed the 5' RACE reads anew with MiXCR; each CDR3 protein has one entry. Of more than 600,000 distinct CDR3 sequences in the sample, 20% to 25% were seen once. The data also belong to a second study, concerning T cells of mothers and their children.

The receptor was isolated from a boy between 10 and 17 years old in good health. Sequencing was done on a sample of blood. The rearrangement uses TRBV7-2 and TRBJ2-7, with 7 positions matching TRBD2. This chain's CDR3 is CASSLTPGLVVPEQYF. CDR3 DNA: TGTGCCAGCAGCTTAACCCCCGGACTAGTGGTCCCCGAGCAGTACTTC. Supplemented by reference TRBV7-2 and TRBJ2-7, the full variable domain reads GAGVSQSPSNKVTEKGKDVELRCDPISGHTALYWYRQSLGQGLEFLIYFQGNSAPDKSGLPSDRFSAERTGGSVSTLTIQRTQQEDSAVYLCASSLTPGLVVPEQYFGPGTRLTVT.